Below, 27 T cell receptor beta chains from the same sample are listed, as sequenced in a study of T cell clonality in common variable immunodeficiency. The protocol was immunoSEQ multiplex PCR, while the TCRdb copy is restricted to in-frame clones and leaves out a portion. The sample presents 40,000 or so clones, none singletons. No antigen has been identified for these receptors. Study results and limitations: Common variable immunodeficiency TCR beta sequences reportedly had fewer deletions and N-nucleotide insertions.

Material for sequencing was peripheral blood mononuclear cells. These receptors all stem from a human donor with common variable immunodeficiency.

This clone was observed at least ten times. The read ends 3 residues before the CDR3 terminus; that terminus is restored from the germline J gene. J is TRBJ2-1 and V is TRBV5-5; weak D call: TRBD1 (5 bases). The germline V and J ends were trimmed by 0 bases and 3 bases, with 10 bases remaining between them. This CDR3 has 15 amino acids. Germline CDR1 SGHKS, CDR2 YYEKEE (reference sequence). The CDR3: CASSLEDIDYNEQFF. The part of the CDR3 DNA that was read is TGTGCCAGCAGCTTGGAGGACATAGACTACAATGAG.

Comment on this clone: The read falls 3 residues short of the CDR3 end, and the missing part is taken from the germline J gene. The rearrangement joins TRBV13 to TRBJ1-3; D not certain. V gave up 5 bases and J gave up 1 base, with 15 bases separating them. This CDR3 is built from 16 residues. Per the germline V gene, CDR1 is PRHDT and CDR2 is FYEKMQ (reference sequence). The CDR3 bases that were read are TGTGCCAGCAGCCCCGCGGAAGCGGATTCTGGAAACACC. Translation gives CASSPAEADSGNT. The full CDR3 protein is CASSPAEADSGNTIYF.

As to this clone: The read stops 3 residues short of the end of the CDR3; the missing end is completed from the germline J gene. The V and J genes are TRBV6-2 or TRBV6-3 and TRBJ2-2; D is unresolved. V lost 0 bases and J lost 6, with 5 bases in between. Germline lookup yields CDR1 MNHEY and CDR2 SVGEGT. This CDR3 contains 13 residues. CDR3 DNA, as far as it was read: TGTGCCAGCAGTTACTCCCAGTCCGGGGAG. Its protein product is CASSYSQSGE. The entire CDR3 is CASSYSQSGELFF.

This clone has only a few counts. Coverage ceases 3 residues before the CDR3 finishes, and the germline J gene fills in the end. The genes are TRBV7-2 and TRBJ1-4; D might be TRBD1 (5 bases). V lost 3 bases, J lost 3 bases, and 11 bases lay in between. The CDR3 length is 15 residues. The germline V gene encodes CDR1 SGHTA and CDR2 FQGNSA. This chain's CDR3 is CASSFSGPPNEKLFF. The covered CDR3 bases are TGTGCCAGCAGCTTTTCAGGGCCCCCTAATGAAAAA.

This clone was recorded many times. CDR3 loop: CSVDRGGLTEAFF. The covered CDR3 bases are TGCAGCGTGGACAGGGGGGGGCTCACTGAA. The genes are TRBV29-1 and TRBJ1-1, with TRBD1 matching over 10 bases. The CDR3 end lies 3 residues beyond the end of the read and is filled in from the germline J gene. The junction had 5 bases not matched to a gene; V was cut back by 6 bases and J by 4 bases. The CDR3 consists of 13 residues. CDR1 is SQVTM and CDR2 is ANQGSEA in the germline V gene.

To note about this clone: Sequencing ends 3 residues short of the CDR3 end; the germline J gene provides the rest. V gene TRBV2 combines with J gene TRBJ1-3; 7 positions agree with TRBD1. This CDR3 comprises 14 residues. CDR1 is SNHLY and CDR2 is FYNNEI in the germline V gene. J gave up 3 bases and V 6 bases, and 5 bases lay outside the gene matches. The sequenced part of the CDR3 DNA is TGTGCCAGCAGGGGGAACAGGGGTGGAAACACC. This translates into CASRGNRGGNT. The CDR3, in full, reads CASRGNRGGNTIYF.

This clone was seen a handful of times. At one of its ends the junction is not consistent with the germline gene, which may arise from a read error. The read terminates 3 residues before the CDR3 end, so the remaining end is supplied by the germline J gene. The chain employs TRBV19 and TRBJ2-7; weak D call: TRBD1 (5 bases). Per germline, CDR1 LNHDA and CDR2 SQIVND (reference sequence). The CDR3 totals 14 residues. The sequenced CDR3 bases are TGTACCAGTAGTATCGGTCCAGGGTCCTACGAG. It translates to CTSSIGPGSYE. The whole CDR3 sequence is CTSSIGPGSYEQYF.

In regard to this clone: The read comes to an end 3 residues before the CDR3 does, leaving the germline J gene to fill in the end. The chain is built from TRBV7-9 and TRBJ1-5; D not resolved. The CDR3 sequence is 15 residues long. Germline CDR1 and CDR2: SEHNR and FQNEAQ (reference sequence). Trimming removed 5 bases from V and 2 bases from J, with 13 bases in between. The CDR3 reads CASSPGSWGNQPQHF. CDR3 DNA (partial): TGTGCCAGCAGCCCGGGGTCTTGGGGCAATCAGCCC.

This clone was seen ten or more times. The missing CDR3 end, 3 residues past where the read stops, is filled in from the germline J gene. V and J are TRBV7-9 and TRBJ1-4, with D tentatively TRBD1 (5 bases). V was shortened by 1 base and J by 9 bases, with 9 bases between the two germline ends. The CDR3 is 13 amino acids. CDR1 SEHNR and CDR2 FQNEAQ come from the germline V gene (reference sequence). CDR3 sequence reads: CASSLEDKKKLFF. The covered CDR3 bases are TGTGCCAGCAGCTTAGAGGACAAGAAAAAA. The variable domain in full, completed from reference TRBV7-9 and TRBJ1-4, reads DTGVSQNPRHKITKRGQNVTFRCDPISEHNRLYWYRQTLGQGPEFLTYFQNEAQLEKSRLLSDRFSAERPKGSFSTLEIQRTEQGDSAMYLCASSLEDKKKLFFGSGTQLSVL.

As regards this clone: The read stops 3 residues short of the end of the CDR3; the missing end is completed from the germline J gene. This sequence joins TRBV6-2 or TRBV6-3 and TRBJ1-1; 7 bases are shared with TRBD1. V shed 7 bases and J 4 bases; nucleotides not matched to a gene: 12. The CDR3 is 15 amino acids. Germline V lookup: CDR1 MNHEY, CDR2 SVGEGT. The CDR3 here is CASKDGTVQTTEAFF. CDR3 bases read: TGTGCCAGCAAGGACGGGACAGTCCAGACCACTGAA.

This clone was seen ten or more times. The CDR3 end lies 3 residues beyond the end of the read and is filled in from the germline J gene. The genes are TRBV20-1 and TRBJ1-1, with a tentative D call TRBD1 (6 bases). The CDR3 length is 14 residues. V lost 6 bases and J lost 0, with 14 bases in between. Germline CDR1 is DFQATT and CDR2 is SNEGSKA (reference sequence). Incomplete CDR3 DNA: TGCAGTGCAAAGACAGGAAACATGAACACTGAA. This gives the protein CSAKTGNMNTE. The CDR3 in its entirety is CSAKTGNMNTEAFF.

This clone has a count of ten or more. The read comes to an end 3 residues before the CDR3 does, leaving the germline J gene to fill in the end. V gene TRBV29-1 combines with J gene TRBJ2-1; 10 bases match TRBD1. Germline V lookup: CDR1 SQVTM, CDR2 ANQGSEA. This CDR3 comprises 16 residues. V shed 2 bases and J 4 bases; nucleotides not matched to a gene: 8. CDR3 bases read: TGCAGCGTTGAACCCATAGGACAGGGGGATTACAATGAG. It translates to CSVEPIGQGDYNE. The CDR3 in its entirety is CSVEPIGQGDYNEQFF.

This clone was seen only a few times. The CDR3 end is not reached by the read, which stops 3 residues before it; the germline J gene fills it in. The chain links TRBV7-9 to TRBJ2-7, with D perhaps TRBD2 (6 bases). V lost 4 bases and J lost 4, with 11 bases in between. The CDR3 loop spans 13 amino acids. Looked up from germline, CDR1 is SEHNR and CDR2 is FQNEAQ (reference sequence). The DNA read from the CDR3 is TGTGCCAGCAGCTCGGTTGGAGGGTACGAG. It encodes CASSSVGGYE. The entire CDR3 reads CASSSVGGYEQYF.

This clone occurred a few times. The read is 3 residues too short to cover the CDR3 end, so that end is filled in from the germline J gene. The chain recombines TRBV23-1 with TRBJ2-2, with TRBD2 matching 13 bases. TRBV23-1 is an ORF for which the function is uncertain. CDR3 length: 18 residues. V shed 4 bases and J 1 base; nucleotides not matched to a gene: 6. The CDR3 region is CASSPKGLAGKNTGELFF. The DNA read from the CDR3 is TGCGCCAGCAGTCCAAAGGGACTAGCGGGAAAGAACACCGGGGAG.

This clone was detected many times. The read is 3 residues too short to cover the CDR3 end, so that end is filled in from the germline J gene. The chain carries TRBV29-1 and TRBJ2-3; tentative D call: TRBD1 (6 bases). V shed 7 bases and J shed 4 bases, with 21 bases lying between them. This CDR3 has 15 residues. Germline CDR1 and CDR2: SQVTM and ANQGSEA. Incomplete CDR3 DNA: TGCAGCGCCGCTAGGCTTGTAAAGGGGGCAGATACG. Protein product: CSAARLVKGADT. The CDR3 in its entirety is CSAARLVKGADTQYF.

The table lists this clone with many counts. The read terminates 3 residues ahead of where the CDR3 ends, so the germline J gene completes it. This sequence joins TRBV19 and TRBJ1-6; the D is unclear. Per germline, CDR1 LNHDA and CDR2 SQIVND (reference sequence). The CDR3 extends over 14 amino acids. V gave up 0 bases and J gave up 12 bases, with 12 bases separating them. CDR3 region: CASSIDPRLVPLHF. Incomplete CDR3 DNA: TGTGCCAGTAGTATAGATCCCCGACTCGTACCC.

CDR3 DNA (partial): TGCGCCAGCGGAAGACACAGACCTGGAAACACC. It is translated as CASGRHRPGNT. The CDR3, in full, reads CASGRHRPGNTIYF. The chain recombines TRBV23-1 with TRBJ1-3, with no clear D. The CDR3 end lies 3 residues beyond the end of the read and is filled in from the germline J gene. TRBV23-1 is filed as an ORF, its function uncertain. V dropped 8 bases and J dropped 2 bases, with 13 bases sitting between them. The CDR3 runs to 14 residues.

This clone was recorded a few times. The read gets to within 3 residues of the CDR3 end, and the germline J gene fills in the rest. V gene TRBV18 combines with J gene TRBJ1-5; D ambiguous. Between the trimmed V and J ends, which lost 3 bases and 4 bases, there was a span of 13 bases. This CDR3 contains 15 residues. CDR1 is KGHSH, CDR2 LQKENI, per germline. The DNA read from the CDR3 is TGTGCCAGCTCACCCCGTGAACAGCCGAATCAGCCC. This encodes CASSPREQPNQP. In full, the CDR3 reads CASSPREQPNQPQHF.

On this clone itself: The read finishes 3 residues shy of the CDR3 end, and the germline J gene is used to complete it. This rearrangement joins TRBV2 to TRBJ2-1, with a tentative D call TRBD1 (6 bases). The V end was cut by 6 bases, the J end by 6 bases, with 15 bases between. CDR1 and CDR2 (germline): SNHLY, FYNNEI. The CDR3 runs to 14 residues. CDR3 DNA (partial): TGTGCCAGCAGACCCGGGACACACGTCAATGAG. It specifies CASRPGTHVNE. The whole CDR3 protein reads CASRPGTHVNEQFF.

This clone was seen a few times. Sequencing ends 3 residues short of the CDR3 end; the germline J gene provides the rest. The V call is TRBV7-8, the J call TRBJ1-6, with a weak D call TRBD1 (5 bases). CDR1 and CDR2 from the germline V gene are SGHVS and FQNEAQ. The CDR3 is 14 amino acids. The CDR3 bases that were read are TGTGCCAGCAGCTTAGAAAGTATTCAGGGTGCC. Translated: CASSLESIQGA. The full-length CDR3 reads as CASSLESIQGALHF.

A note on this clone: The sample contains more than one DNA sequence encoding this CDR3. Partial CDR3 DNA: TGCGCCAGCAGCCCGGGACAGGGGGGCTACGAG. This encodes CASSPGQGGYE. In full, the CDR3 reads CASSPGQGGYEQYF. The V gene is TRBV5-1, the J gene TRBJ2-7; TRBD1 aligns across 11 bases. The read ends 3 residues before the CDR3 terminus; that terminus is restored from the germline J gene. The CDR3 contains 14 residues. Trimming removed 4 bases from V and 3 bases from J; junction bases left unmatched: 3. The germline V gene encodes CDR1 SGHRS and CDR2 YFSETQ.

A word on this clone: Read coverage stops 3 residues before the CDR3 terminus; the germline J gene supplies the remainder. The rearrangement links TRBV6-2 or TRBV6-3 to TRBJ2-7; 12 bases are a match to TRBD2. V dropped 4 bases and J dropped 2; count of bases not matched to a gene: 3. This CDR3 spans 15 amino acids. Per the germline V gene, CDR1 is MNHEY and CDR2 is SVGEGT. The CDR3 bases that were read are TGTGCCAGCAGTTTAGGACTAGCGGGGACCTACGAG. It yields the protein CASSLGLAGTYE. Given in full, the CDR3 is CASSLGLAGTYEQYF.

This clone was observed at least ten times. The read ends 3 residues shy of where the CDR3 ends; the end is completed using the germline J gene. The J gene is TRBJ2-2, the V gene TRBV7-2; D not resolved. The germline V gene encodes CDR1 SGHTA and CDR2 FQGNSA. This CDR3 has 14 amino acids. Trimming removed 6 bases from V and 2 bases from J, with 10 bases in between. The sequenced CDR3 bases are TGTGCCAGCAGATTAAGGCTTAACACCGGGGAG. Translating gives CASRLRLNTGE. The whole CDR3 is CASRLRLNTGELFF.

The table lists this clone with many counts. CDR3 DNA (partial): TGCAGTGCCTTCGGGGAGACC. This encodes CSAFGET. The complete CDR3 protein is CSAFGETQYF. The genes are TRBV20-1 and TRBJ2-5; D is unresolved. The CDR3 end falls 3 residues outside the read, so it is completed with the germline J gene. The V and J ends lost 6 bases and 5 bases respectively, with 7 bases between them. The CDR3 consists of 10 residues. Germline CDR1 reads DFQATT; CDR2 reads SNEGSKA (reference sequence).

This clone has ten or more counts. From the germline J gene comes the end of the CDR3, since the read stops 3 residues before it. The V call is TRBV5-1, the J call TRBJ1-1, with 9 bases fitting TRBD1. Trimming at V came to 4 bases and at J to 2 bases, leaving 3 bases not matched to a gene. CDR3 size: 14 residues. CDR1 is SGHRS, CDR2 YFSETQ, per germline. CDR3 amino acids: CASSITGGNTEAFF. The sequenced CDR3 bases are TGCGCCAGCAGCATTACAGGGGGCAACACTGAA.

This clone was seen repeatedly, ten times or more. Coverage ceases 3 residues before the CDR3 finishes, and the germline J gene fills in the end. The chain carries TRBV5-1 and TRBJ2-3, with D perhaps TRBD2 (5 bases). V was shortened by 0 bases and J by 2 bases, with 13 bases between the two germline ends. This CDR3 comprises 16 residues. Germline CDR1 reads SGHRS; CDR2 reads YFSETQ. CDR3 bases read: TGCGCCAGCAGCTTGGGGGCTAGCTCTTTCACAGATACG. Translation: CASSLGASSFTDT. Given in full, the CDR3 is CASSLGASSFTDTQYF.

This clone occurred a few times. The read terminates 3 residues ahead of where the CDR3 ends, so the germline J gene completes it. The rearrangement uses TRBV6-1 and TRBJ1-3; 9 positions agree with TRBD1. V lost 4 bases and J lost 7; bases outside the gene matches: 5. The CDR3 is 14 amino acids. Looked up from germline, CDR1 is MNHNS and CDR2 is SASEGT. CDR3 sequence reads: CASSARTGANTIYF. CDR3 DNA, as far as it was read: TGTGCCAGCAGTGCTCGGACAGGGGCGAACACC.